This entry concerns a single T cell receptor (beta chain). There is no known antigen for this receptor. No base quality information exists; no much larger clone differs at one position. RNA was extracted using the RNeasy kit, and about 0.45 to 1 microgram was reverse transcribed with random hexamers. TCR beta CDR3 regions were amplified with the immunoSEQ multiplex PCR assay covering 54 Vbeta and 13 Jbeta segments. PCR amplification bias was corrected using a synthetic template baseline for primer optimization and computational correction. In the paper's pipeline: Reads were annotated to V, D and J genes per IMGT and analyzed with immunoSEQ Analyzer, keeping only productive sequences. Clonality was calculated as one minus the Shannon entropy normalized by log2 of the number of productive unique sequences. For each patient and control, public and private clones were evaluated within the 100 most prevalent clones. Clones were defined as Susac-specific if absent from the healthy and MS cohorts, from 1052 published viral clones and from other ImmuneACCESS disease sequences. The public sequencing data were trimmed at Q25 with fastp and processed into clonotypes with MiXCR by TCRdb, which kept only in-frame beta chains. Records with the same CDR3 protein are collapsed into one entry carrying the most frequent genes and DNA. TCRdb's processing, not the study's, gives the V and J calls here. In all, the sample holds approximately 190,000 distinct CDR3 sequences, and 90% to 97% of those were seen once. The top ten constitute 0.075% to 0.1% of the sample.

This entry comes from a study of CD8 T cells in Susac syndrome (dated by TCRdb to 2018 to 2020). Some background on the complete study: Of the Susac syndrome patients who were sequenced, under 10 were in clinical remission while five or six had clinically active disease. At the time of blood withdrawal, Susac syndrome patients were either therapy-naive, taking corticosteroids (with some also receiving IVIg), or on IVIg alone. Repertoire sequencing was used to test whether CD8+ T cell activation and differentiation in Susac syndrome was antigen driven. Study-wide conclusions, independent of this receptor: In patients with Susac syndrome, the CD4+ T cell repertoire showed no detectable clonal expansion. The TCR sequencing and HLA analysis was acknowledged to have included a relatively small number of individuals.

Peripheral blood CD8+ and CD4+ T cells from healthy donors, Susac syndrome patients and multiple sclerosis patients were profiled using high-throughput TCR beta sequencing. The Susac syndrome patients fulfilled recently defined diagnostic criteria for either definite or probable disease. Bulk CD8+ and CD4+ T cells were purified by magnetic negative isolation, whereas CD8+ TEMRA cells were enriched by FACS. Blood was drawn into EDTA tubes, processed within 24 hours, and PBMCs were isolated by density gradient centrifugation. PBMCs intended for TCR sequencing were cryopreserved in liquid nitrogen and thawed later in a water bath at 37 degrees C. The sorted or isolated CD4+, CD8+ and CD8+ TEMRA cells had a purity of 90% or higher. Sequencing used CD4+ T cells from PBMCs. This clonotype originated in a human donor with Susac syndrome.

Read as DNA, the sequence is TGCGCCAGCAGCCCGATTACGACAGGGCAAGAGACCCAGTACTTC. Its amino acids are CASSPITTGQETQYF. This chain is built from TRBV5-1 and TRBJ2-5; 7 central nucleotides agree with TRBD1. CDR1 and CDR2 were assigned from the germline V gene as SGHRS and YFSETQ. Trimming accounts for 4 bases at V and 2 bases at J, while the number of junction bases matched to no gene is 8. Including the terminal cysteine and phenylalanine, the CDR3 comprises 15 residues. Kept here is only the CDR3 DNA, which spans 45 bases and is read in frame from base 1.